This TCR beta chain is drawn from a study of response to subunit inactivated influenza vaccine. The germline V and J ends were trimmed by 4 bases and 5 bases, with 11 bases remaining between them. The germline gives CDR1 SQVTM, CDR2 ANQGSEA. CDR3 length equals 12 residues. MiXCR, run by TCRdb on the RT-PCR reads, gives a single entry per CDR3 protein. The table includes a few hundred thousand distinct CDR3 sequences, about 11% detected once. These records were also assigned to another study, of T cells expressing NK-cell markers. That investigation notes: In generating TCR beta cDNA, 5'RACE template switching with UMIs was used. The share of CD8+ T cells held by dominant NKG2C+ clonotypes was 1.0-7.0% in six donors. The study found these clonotypes also leading the CD3+CD56-NKG2C+ fraction in several donors.

The chain has TRBV29-1 and TRBJ1-2; no firm D call. The sequencing here drew on PBMCs from blood, taken on the day of vaccination. This sequence originates from a man aged 50-59 years who received an inactivated influenza vaccine. CDR3 DNA sequence: TGCAGCGTTGTATCCAGAACGTATGGCTACACCTTC. Amino acid sequence: CSVVSRTYGYTF.